What follows describes a single T cell receptor (beta chain). The source of the sample is a study of blood T cell repertoires in COVID-19. Study details: The United States, Italy and Spain provided the acute and convalescent COVID-19 samples. Sources were T cells, B-cell-depleted T cells, or PBMCs; the material itself was cDNA or gDNA.

This CDR3 is built from 15 residues. Per germline, CDR1 SGDLS and CDR2 YYNGEE. Trimming removed 3 bases at V and 4 bases at J, with 16 bases between. In the original processing: Estimation of nucleated cell counts was performed using reference gene primer amplification. Libraries were prepared by immunoSEQ multiplex PCR; TCRdb keeps only in-frame clonotypes and omits some of them. The V and J calls and clone size are taken from that table; D and trimming were inferred from the DNA. The sample contains some 150,000 clones, 84% of which appear only once. The chain uses TRBV9 and TRBJ1-1; tentative D call: TRBD1 (5 bases). Sequenced sample: peripheral blood. The clonotype was recovered from a human donor in a cohort sampled during active COVID-19. The CDR3 reads CASSESTGWGTEAFF. As DNA, the CDR3 is TGTGCCAGCAGCGAATCAACAGGTTGGGGCACTGAAGCTTTCTTT.